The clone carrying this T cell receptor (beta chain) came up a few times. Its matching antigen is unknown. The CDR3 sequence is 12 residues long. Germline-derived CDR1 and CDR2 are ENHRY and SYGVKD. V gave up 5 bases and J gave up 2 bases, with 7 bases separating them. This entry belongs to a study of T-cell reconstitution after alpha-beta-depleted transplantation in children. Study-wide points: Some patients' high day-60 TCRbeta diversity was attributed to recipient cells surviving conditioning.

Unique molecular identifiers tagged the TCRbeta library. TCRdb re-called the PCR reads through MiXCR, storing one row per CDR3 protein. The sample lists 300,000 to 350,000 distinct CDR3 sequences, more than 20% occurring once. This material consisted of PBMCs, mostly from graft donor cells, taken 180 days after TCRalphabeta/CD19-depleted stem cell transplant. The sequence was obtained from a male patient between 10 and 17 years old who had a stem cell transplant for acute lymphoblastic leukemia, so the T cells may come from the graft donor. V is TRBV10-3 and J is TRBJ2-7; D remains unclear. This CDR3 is CAISLRTYEQYF. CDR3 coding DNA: TGTGCCATCAGTCTCAGGACCTACGAGCAGTACTTC.